These 29 T cell receptor beta chains were all obtained from the same sample, sequenced in a study of blood T cell repertoires in COVID-19. Method: immunoSEQ multiplex PCR; TCRdb's copy keeps in-frame clones and lacks some. The sample holds about 270,000 clones, roughly 86% seen once. Material: PBMCs or T cells enriched from blood (not recorded which). Receptors were obtained from a young woman who had recovered from COVID-19.

The chain couples TRBV27 to TRBJ1-1; D might be TRBD1 (6 bases). This CDR3 spans 14 amino acids. Per germline, CDR1 MNHEY and CDR2 SMNVEV (reference sequence). The V and J ends lost 3 bases and 1 base respectively, with 9 bases between them. The CDR3 loop reads CASSFGGPNTEAFF. The DNA for the CDR3 is TGTGCCAGCAGTTTTGGGGGCCCGAACACTGAAGCTTTCTTT.

The chain combines TRBV4-2 with TRBJ1-4; D may be TRBD1 (6 bases). Germline values: CDR1 LGHNA, CDR2 YNFKEQ. Between the trimmed V and J ends, which lost 1 base and 1 base, there was a span of 10 bases. The CDR3 loop spans 16 amino acids. This CDR3 reads CASSQVGRGTNEKLFF. Written as DNA, the CDR3 is TGTGCCAGCAGCCAAGTTGGCAGGGGAACTAATGAAAAACTGTTTTTT.

The chain combines TRBV5-1 with TRBJ1-6; D unresolved. CDR1 SGHRS and CDR2 YFSETQ come from the germline V gene. V was clipped by 1 base and J by 8 bases, with 13 bases between them. This CDR3 has 15 residues. CDR3 bases: TGCGCCAGCAGCTTGTATCTAAGCGAGGATTCACCCCTCCACTTT. Amino acid sequence: CASSLYLSEDSPLHF. The full variable domain, its missing parts supplied by reference TRBV5-1 and TRBJ1-6, is KAGVTQTPRYLIKTRGQQVTLSCSPISGHRSVSWYQQTPGQGLQFLFEYFSETQRNKGNFPGRFSGRQFSNSRSEMNVSTLELGDSALYLCASSLYLSEDSPLHFGNGTRLTVT.

This clone was picked up a small number of times. The CDR3 region is CASSLALGQGTSPLHF. DNA of the CDR3: TGTGCCAGCAGCTTAGCGCTAGGACAGGGGACTTCACCCCTCCACTTT. The chain combines TRBV7-2 with TRBJ1-6; TRBD1 aligns across 9 bases. CDR3 length equals 16 residues. The J segment lost 9 bases and the V segment lost 0 bases, leaving 6 bases of the junction unmatched. The germline gives CDR1 SGHTA, CDR2 FQGNSA. Looking up the rest from reference TRBV7-2 and TRBJ1-6 gives the full variable domain: GAGVSQSPSNKVTEKGKDVELRCDPISGHTALYWYRQSLGQGLEFLIYFQGNSAPDKSGLPSDRFSAERTGGSVSTLTIQRTQQEDSAVYLCASSLALGQGTSPLHFGNGTRLTVT.

The chain couples TRBV30 to TRBJ2-1; 7 bases line up with TRBD2. Germline loops: CDR1 GTSNPN, CDR2 SVGIG (reference sequence). After removal of 8 bases from V and 2 bases from J, the junction contained 6 bases not matched to a gene. The CDR3 is 13 amino acids. The CDR3 region has the DNA TGTGCCGGACGAGCGGGAACCTACAATGAGCAGTTCTTC. Translation gives CAGRAGTYNEQFF. Combining the CDR3 with reference TRBV30 and TRBJ2-1 gives the whole variable domain SQTIHQWPATLVQPVGSPLSLECTVEGTSNPNLYWYRQAAGRGLQLLFYSVGIGQISSEVPQNLSASRPQDRQFILSSKKLLLSDSGFYLCAGRAGTYNEQFFGPGTRLTVL.

The rearrangement joins TRBV7-3 to TRBJ2-5, with D maybe TRBD2 (6 bases). The CDR3 is 14 amino acids. Looked up from germline, CDR1 is SGHTA and CDR2 is FQGTGA. The V gene lost 5 bases and the J gene lost 4 bases, with 14 bases spanning the gap. The CDR3 reads CASSPRAGLETQYF. The CDR3 DNA reads TGTGCCAGCAGCCCTAGGGCGGGGTTAGAGACCCAGTACTTC.

The chain links TRBV7-2 to TRBJ2-1; 7 positions match TRBD1. The CDR3 contains 15 residues. After removal of 5 bases from V and 11 bases from J, the junction contained 15 bases not matched to a gene. Germline V gene lookup returns CDR1 SGHTA and CDR2 FQGNSA. The CDR3, as DNA: TGTGCCAGCAGCGTGACAGGGCTAGGGGAAATGAAGCAGTTCTTC. This codes for CASSVTGLGEMKQFF.

The J gene is TRBJ2-2, the V gene TRBV4-1; a possible D gene is TRBD1 (5 bases). The CDR3 sequence is 12 residues long. Germline V lookup: CDR1 MGHRA, CDR2 YSYEKL. Trimming took off 1 base at V and 8 bases at J, with 5 bases between the two ends. The CDR3 reads CASSQGTGELFF. The CDR3, as DNA: TGCGCCAGCAGCCAAGGGACAGGGGAGCTGTTTTTT.

The chain couples TRBV19 to TRBJ1-2; TRBD1 might be the D (5 bases). The CDR3 consists of 15 residues. Germline-derived CDR1 and CDR2 are LNHDA and SQIVND (reference sequence). Trimming took 3 bases from V and 3 from J, leaving 14 bases between them. CDR3 region: CASSISAGLYYGYTF. CDR3 DNA: TGTGCCAGTAGTATTTCGGCAGGGTTGTACTATGGCTACACCTTC.

The chain recombines TRBV4-3 with TRBJ1-2; no definite D call. CDR1 LGHNA and CDR2 YSLEER come from the germline V gene. CDR3 length: 14 amino acids. Trimming shortened V by 1 base and J by 1 base, and 7 bases separated the two germline ends. This CDR3 reads CASSQVRVNYGYTF. The CDR3 DNA sequence: TGCGCCAGCAGCCAAGTAAGAGTTAACTATGGCTACACCTTC.

The chain recombines TRBV27 with TRBJ1-4; D possibly corresponds to TRBD1 (6 bases). V was clipped by 3 bases and J by 6 bases, with 20 bases between them. CDR3 length equals 17 residues. In germline, CDR1 is MNHEY, CDR2 SMNVEV (reference sequence). For the CDR3, the DNA is TGTGCCAGCAGTTTTGGAGGGCTTCGGGGGGCCGATGAAAAACTGTTTTTT. Its translation: CASSFGGLRGADEKLFF.

V is TRBV3-1 (or the pseudogene TRBV3-2) and J is TRBJ2-7; tentatively, D is TRBD1 (6 bases). V dropped 0 bases and J dropped 1 base, with 13 bases sitting between them. This CDR3 is 16 amino acids long. In germline, CDR1 is LGHDT, CDR2 YNNKEL (reference sequence). The CDR3 sequence: CASSQDLGRGSYEQYF. CDR3 nucleotide sequence: TGTGCCAGCAGCCAAGATCTGGGTAGGGGGTCCTACGAGCAGTACTTC.

The chain uses TRBV3-1 (or the pseudogene TRBV3-2) and TRBJ2-3; D is possibly TRBD2 (6 bases). The germline CDR1 and CDR2 sequences are LGHDT and YNNKEL (reference sequence). CDR3 length equals 15 residues. V was shortened by 3 bases and J by 0 bases, with 10 bases between the two germline ends. Written as DNA, the CDR3 is TGTGCCAGCAGCCAGAGAGCGGGTAGCACAGATACGCAGTATTTT. The encoded protein is CASSQRAGSTDTQYF.

This chain uses TRBV28 with TRBJ2-4; 11 bases line up with TRBD2. V was clipped by 4 bases and J by 0 bases; unmatched bases: 14. This CDR3 spans 20 amino acids. CDR1 is MDHEN and CDR2 is SYDVKM in the germline V gene. As DNA, the CDR3 is TGTGCCAGCAGTTCCCTTATGGGACTAGCGGCCGGACTAGCCAAAAACATTCAGTACTTC. It is translated as CASSSLMGLAAGLAKNIQYF.

The J gene is TRBJ2-2, the V gene TRBV19; D ambiguous. CDR3 length: 15 amino acids. The germline gives CDR1 LNHDA, CDR2 SQIVND (reference sequence). Trimming shortened V by 3 bases and J by 1 base, and 9 bases separated the two germline ends. CDR3 nucleotides: TGTGCCAGTAGTATTCTTCGCAGGAACACCGGGGAGCTGTTTTTT. Encoded protein: CASSILRRNTGELFF.

The chain carries TRBV7-2 and TRBJ2-5; tentative D call: TRBD2 (5 bases). The CDR3 runs to 15 residues. V was clipped by 1 base and J by 2 bases, with 11 bases between them. CDR1 and CDR2 from the germline V gene are SGHTA and FQGNSA. This CDR3 reads CASSLGGGWQETQYF. The CDR3 region has the DNA TGTGCCAGCAGCTTAGGCGGAGGATGGCAAGAGACCCAGTACTTC. The complete variable domain, with remaining parts taken from reference TRBV7-2 and TRBJ2-5, reads GAGVSQSPSNKVTEKGKDVELRCDPISGHTALYWYRQSLGQGLEFLIYFQGNSAPDKSGLPSDRFSAERTGGSVSTLTIQRTQQEDSAVYLCASSLGGGWQETQYFGPGTRLLVL.

In this sample, this clone turned up once. J is TRBJ1-6 and V is TRBV25-1; D ambiguous. CDR1 is MGHDK, CDR2 SYGVNS, per germline. Trimming left V 6 bases short and J 6 bases short, with 12 bases between. The CDR3 spans 14 residues. Written as DNA, the CDR3 is TGTGCCAGCAGAGGAGAGGTAACTAATTCACCCCTCCACTTT. This sequence encodes CASRGEVTNSPLHF.

The chain is built from TRBV30 and TRBJ1-2; 7 bases are a match to TRBD1. V dropped 4 bases and J dropped 7; count of bases not matched to a gene: 9. The CDR3 consists of 13 residues. Germline V gene lookup returns CDR1 GTSNPN and CDR2 SVGIG (reference sequence). DNA of the CDR3: TGTGCCTGGACGTCTACAGGGGAGGTTGGCTACACCTTC. It encodes CAWTSTGEVGYTF.

The gene calls are TRBV7-6 and TRBJ1-2; TRBD1 aligns across 12 bases. The trim removed 4 bases at V and 4 bases at J, leaving 7 bases unmatched. This CDR3 spans 16 amino acids. Germline CDR1 is SGHVS and CDR2 is FNYEAQ. CDR3 region: CASSSGQGAFSYGYTF. DNA for the CDR3: TGTGCCAGCAGCTCGGGACAGGGGGCTTTTAGCTATGGCTACACCTTC.

This chain uses TRBV29-1 with TRBJ1-2, with 7 bases lining up with TRBD1. From germline, CDR1 is SQVTM and CDR2 ANQGSEA. The CDR3 consists of 12 residues. Trimming cost V 4 bases and J 3 bases; bases outside gene matches: 2. The CDR3 DNA follows: TGCAGCGTTGGGCAGGGGGACTATGGCTACACCTTC. The encoded protein is CSVGQGDYGYTF.

The genes are TRBV19 and TRBJ1-2, with 10 bases that match TRBD1. J gave up 4 bases and V 4 bases, and 15 bases lay outside the gene matches. Germline V gives CDR1 LNHDA, CDR2 SQIVND (reference sequence). The CDR3 has 18 amino acids. CDR3 in amino acids: CASSSWLRGTGDGYGYTF. CDR3 nucleotide sequence: TGTGCCAGTAGTAGCTGGTTACGTGGGACAGGGGACGGCTATGGCTACACCTTC.

V and J are TRBV7-2 and TRBJ2-7; 8 nucleotides align to TRBD2. The CDR3 has 15 residues. CDR1 is SGHTA, CDR2 FQGNSA, per germline. With 5 bases clipped from V and 3 bases from J, the junction kept 9 bases outside the gene matches. The CDR3 DNA follows: TGTGCCAGCAGCCGTATAGCGGGGTTCCTCTACGAGCAGTACTTC. It encodes CASSRIAGFLYEQYF. The full variable domain, in which reference TRBV7-2 and TRBJ2-7 provide the parts outside the CDR3, is GAGVSQSPSNKVTEKGKDVELRCDPISGHTALYWYRQSLGQGLEFLIYFQGNSAPDKSGLPSDRFSAERTGGSVSTLTIQRTQQEDSAVYLCASSRIAGFLYEQYFGPGTRLTVT.

This clone was observed many times. The CDR3 region has the DNA TGTGCCAGCAGTTCAGGGGTCCACGAGCAGTACTTC. Translated, it gives CASSSGVHEQYF. J is TRBJ2-7 and V is TRBV28; D is perhaps TRBD1 (6 bases). The germline V and J ends were trimmed by 4 bases and 5 bases, with 9 bases remaining between them. The CDR3 contains 12 residues. Germline CDR1 is MDHEN and CDR2 is SYDVKM.

The V call is TRBV7-9, the J call TRBJ2-2; 8 bases are a match to TRBD2. Germline V gene lookup returns CDR1 SEHNR and CDR2 FQNEAQ (reference sequence). There are 14 residues in the CDR3. Unmatched junction bases numbered 5, after V lost 3 bases and J lost 8 bases. CDR3 nucleotides: TGTGCCAGCAGCTTCGGGACTAGTGGTGGGGAGCTGTTTTTT. Its translation: CASSFGTSGGELFF. The whole variable domain, filled in from reference TRBV7-9 and TRBJ2-2, reads DTGVSQNPRHKITKRGQNVTFRCDPISEHNRLYWYRQTLGQGPEFLTYFQNEAQLEKSRLLSDRFSAERPKGSFSTLEIQRTEQGDSAMYLCASSFGTSGGELFFGEGSRLTVL.

V and J are TRBV5-8 and TRBJ2-4, with D tentatively TRBD2 (6 bases). The germline V gene has CDR1 SGHTS and CDR2 YDEGEE. Trimming shortened V by 4 bases and J by 1 base, and 15 bases separated the two germline ends. The CDR3 contains 16 residues. This CDR3 is CASSRRAPVAKNIQYF. The CDR3 bases are TGTGCCAGCAGCCGGAGGGCCCCCGTGGCCAAAAACATTCAGTACTTC.

The V call is TRBV10-1, the J call TRBJ2-5, with D maybe TRBD1 (5 bases). The ends were cut back, 2 bases at V and 4 bases at J, with 11 bases in the middle. Germline V gene lookup returns CDR1 WNHNN and CDR2 SYGVQD (reference sequence). The CDR3 spans 14 residues. The DNA of the CDR3 is TGCGCCAGCAGTGAGGACCAGGGCGGAGAGACCCAGTACTTC. Protein: CASSEDQGGETQYF.

The chain recombines TRBV27 with TRBJ1-1; D not certain. The CDR3 sequence is 14 residues long. V lost 2 bases and J lost 5, with 12 bases in between. Germline lookup yields CDR1 MNHEY and CDR2 SMNVEV (reference sequence). The CDR3 spells CASSLLASLTEAFF. CDR3 DNA sequence: TGTGCCAGCAGTTTACTCGCCAGTTTAACTGAAGCTTTCTTT.

The CDR3 loop is CASSPDRSGALHF. DNA for the CDR3: TGTGCCAGCAGTCCGGACAGGAGTGGGGCCCTCCACTTT. This chain joins TRBV6-5 and TRBJ1-6; 7 bases map to TRBD1. The germline V gene encodes CDR1 MNHEY and CDR2 SVGAGI. This CDR3 has 13 amino acids. V lost 5 bases to trimming and J lost 14 bases; unmatched junction nucleotides: 9.

The rearrangement links TRBV10-3 to TRBJ1-2; TRBD1 agrees at 8 bases. From germline, CDR1 is ENHRY and CDR2 SYGVKD. The length of the CDR3 is 16 residues. Losses at the gene ends were 0 bases for V and 8 bases for J; bases not matched to a gene: 11. CDR3 in DNA: TGTGCCATCAGTGAGTCGTCGGACAGGGCGAATTACGGCTACACCTTC. It specifies CAISESSDRANYGYTF.